One sample yielded the 17 T cell receptor beta chains listed below, sequenced in a study of T-cell memory formation after mild COVID-19. Each CDR3 protein gets one entry after TCRdb re-called the 5' RACE reads with MiXCR. This table has some 120,000 distinct CDR3 sequences, about 6% appearing once. Sequencing input: PBMCs or a T cell subset sorted from them (not recorded which). The source is an adult woman who had mild COVID-19 (a few samples of this study predate the infection). Cell type and time point are not known.

The gene calls are TRBV7-6 and TRBJ1-3; D is ambiguous. Germline V gives CDR1 SGHVS, CDR2 FNYEAQ. Trimming took 1 base from V and 0 from J, leaving 4 bases between them. The CDR3 is 14 amino acids. CDR3 sequence reads: CASSLGYSGNTIYF. The CDR3 nucleotides read TGTGCCAGCAGCTTAGGGTACTCTGGAAACACCATATATTTT.

This clonotype has ten or more counts. This sequence joins TRBV7-9 and TRBJ2-1, with a tentative D call TRBD2 (5 bases). Trimming shortened V by 1 base and J by 3 bases, and 7 bases separated the two germline ends. The CDR3 is 14 amino acids. Germline CDR1 SEHNR, CDR2 FQNEAQ (reference sequence). CDR3 nucleotides: TGTGCCAGCAGCTTAGTCGGAGGCTACAATGAGCAGTTCTTC. Translation: CASSLVGGYNEQFF.

This clonotype was seen at least ten times. The chain is built from TRBV12-3 or TRBV12-4 and TRBJ2-3, with 8 bases fitting TRBD1. Trimming took 6 bases from V and 4 from J; bases not matched to a gene: 9. This CDR3 is 15 amino acids long. Here the CDR3 DNA reads TGTGCCAGCAGGTCAGGGACAGGTAGTGCAGATACGCAGTATTTT. It yields the protein CASRSGTGSADTQYF.

This clonotype was recorded many times. The gene calls are TRBV12-3 or TRBV12-4 and TRBJ2-5, with D perhaps TRBD2 (6 bases). The V end was cut by 1 base, the J end by 2 bases, with 11 bases between. The CDR3 is 15 amino acids. The CDR3: CASSLVGGSQETQYF. The CDR3 DNA is TGTGCCAGCAGTTTAGTCGGGGGTTCGCAAGAGACCCAGTACTTC.

In this sample, this clonotype turned up a few times. The chain has TRBV20-1 and TRBJ1-4; 7 bases line up with TRBD1. There are 14 residues in the CDR3. Germline trimming cut 2 bases from V and 7 bases from J; bases unmatched to any gene: 7. CDR1 and CDR2 from the germline V gene are DFQATT and SNEGSKA (reference sequence). As DNA, the CDR3 is TGCAGTGCTAGACCCGCGGGACAGTTTGAAAAACTGTTTTTT. This sequence encodes CSARPAGQFEKLFF.

The chain joins TRBV20-1 to TRBJ1-2; maybe TRBD1 (6 bases). In germline, CDR1 is DFQATT, CDR2 SNEGSKA (reference sequence). The CDR3 covers 16 residues. Trimming took off 1 base at V and 9 bases at J, with 24 bases between the two ends. The CDR3 sequence: CSARAGGSPSLGRYTF. For the CDR3, the DNA is TGCAGTGCTAGAGCGGGGGGCTCGCCCTCCCTTGGCCGCTACACCTTC.

In its sample, this clonotype was seen a few times. The chain employs TRBV18 and TRBJ2-1; 8 bases agree with TRBD1. Germline lookup yields CDR1 KGHSH and CDR2 LQKENI. The CDR3 consists of 15 residues. Trimming removed 4 bases from V and 3 bases from J; junction bases left unmatched: 5. The CDR3 DNA is TGTGCCAGCTCACGTACGGGACAGGTCTACAATGAGCAGTTCTTC. Encoded protein: CASSRTGQVYNEQFF.

Of note for this clonotype: Being one base from a much bigger clone, this may be a read error. This rearrangement joins TRBV7-2 to TRBJ1-2; TRBD1 might be the D (6 bases). Germline assignment: CDR1 SGHTA and CDR2 FQGNSA. This CDR3 is built from 15 residues. CDR3 sequence: CASSWRTVRNYCYTF. The CDR3 DNA follows: TGTGCCAGCAGCTGGAGGACAGTCCGTAACTATTGCTACACCTTC.

This clonotype turned up a few times. The chain combines TRBV11-2 with TRBJ2-3; 7 bases line up with TRBD1. The V gene end was trimmed by 0 bases and the J gene end by 1 base; junction bases not matched to a gene: 7. CDR1 SGHAT and CDR2 FQNNGV come from the germline V gene. The CDR3 is 17 amino acids. The CDR3 loop reads CASSLDPRGRGTDTQYF. The CDR3 region has the DNA TGTGCCAGCAGCTTAGATCCGAGGGGGCGCGGCACAGATACGCAGTATTTT. Full variable domain (outside the CDR3, taken from reference TRBV11-2 and TRBJ2-3): EAGVAQSPRYKIIEKRQSVAFWCNPISGHATLYWYQQILGQGPKLLIQFQNNGVVDDSQLPKDRFSAERLKGVDSTLKIQPAKLEDSAVYLCASSLDPRGRGTDTQYFGPGTRLTVL.

This chain joins TRBV5-1 and TRBJ2-7, with 7 bases that match TRBD1. This CDR3 spans 16 amino acids. V shed 3 bases, J shed 0 bases, and the junction held 9 bases outside the gene matches. Germline loops: CDR1 SGHRS, CDR2 YFSETQ. The CDR3 is CASSSRGQASSYEQYF. The CDR3 DNA follows: TGCGCCAGCAGCTCGCGCGGACAGGCTTCCTCCTACGAGCAGTACTTC. Full variable domain (remainder filled in from reference TRBV5-1 and TRBJ2-7): KAGVTQTPRYLIKTRGQQVTLSCSPISGHRSVSWYQQTPGQGLQFLFEYFSETQRNKGNFPGRFSGRQFSNSRSEMNVSTLELGDSALYLCASSSRGQASSYEQYFGPGTRLTVT.

This clonotype showed up just a few times. The chain joins TRBV12-3 or TRBV12-4 to TRBJ1-5, with unresolved D. The CDR3 consists of 13 residues. Trimming cost V 5 bases and J 4 bases, with 9 bases left between them. CDR3 in amino acids: CASSLMANQPQHF. CDR3 nucleotide sequence: TGTGCCAGCAGTCTTATGGCAAATCAGCCCCAGCATTTT.

The gene calls are TRBV9 and TRBJ1-2; D is possibly TRBD1 (6 bases). CDR3 size: 14 residues. Germline CDR1 reads SGDLS; CDR2 reads YYNGEE. V lost 1 base, J lost 4 bases, and 11 bases lay in between. CDR3 nucleotide sequence: TGTGCCAGCAGCGTATCTACAGGGATCTATGGCTACACCTTC. Amino acids: CASSVSTGIYGYTF. Full variable domain (remainder filled in from reference TRBV9 and TRBJ1-2): DSGVTQTPKHLITATGQRVTLRCSPRSGDLSVYWYQQSLDQGLQFLIQYYNGEERAKGNILERFSAQQFPDLHSELNLSSLELGDSALYFCASSVSTGIYGYTFGSGTRLTVV.

This clonotype was recorded at least ten times. The chain joins TRBV6-5 to TRBJ2-7; D ambiguous. Per germline, CDR1 MNHEY and CDR2 SVGAGI. The CDR3 length is 14 residues. Trimming removed 0 bases from V and 3 bases from J, with 9 bases in between. In nucleotides, the CDR3 is TGTGCCAGCAGTTACTCCCCTACCAACTACGAGCAGTACTTC. This translates into CASSYSPTNYEQYF.

This clonotype occurred many times. V gene TRBV3-1 combines with J gene TRBJ2-4; D is uncertain. Germline loops: CDR1 LGHDT, CDR2 YNNKEL (reference sequence). CDR3 size: 15 residues. The germline V and J ends were trimmed by 4 bases and 3 bases, with 13 bases remaining between them. CDR3: CASSRSTEYKNIQYF. CDR3 coding DNA: TGTGCCAGCAGCCGCTCGACGGAATACAAAAACATTCAGTACTTC.

J is TRBJ2-1 and V is TRBV24-1, with D unresolved. There are 16 residues in the CDR3. V was cut by 3 bases and J by 0 bases, with 11 bases left in between. Germline lookup yields CDR1 KGHDR and CDR2 SFDVKD. The CDR3 spells CATSDPTPSSYNEQFF. CDR3 nucleotide sequence: TGTGCCACCAGTGATCCGACTCCCAGCTCCTACAATGAGCAGTTCTTC.

The V call is TRBV7-2, the J call TRBJ1-4, with 7 bases aligning to TRBD1. Germline loops: CDR1 SGHTA, CDR2 FQGNSA. Germline trimming cut 5 bases from V and 5 bases from J; bases unmatched to any gene: 5. This CDR3 has 14 residues. The DNA for the CDR3 is TGTGCCAGCAGCACTCCGGACAGGAATGAAAAACTGTTTTTT. Translating it yields CASSTPDRNEKLFF.

The chain carries TRBV12-3 or TRBV12-4 and TRBJ2-1, with 10 bases lining up with TRBD2. CDR3 length equals 17 residues. With 5 bases clipped from V and 3 bases from J, the junction kept 10 bases outside the gene matches. CDR3 sequence: CASSPRTSGGNYNEQFF. The CDR3 nucleotides read TGTGCCAGCAGTCCCCGGACTAGCGGAGGAAACTACAATGAGCAGTTCTTC.